Listed below are T cell receptor beta chains from one sample, sequenced in a study of T cell responses to AZD1222 COVID-19 vaccine. The repertoire was sequenced with immunoSEQ multiplex PCR; TCRdb's copy has only in-frame clones and lacks some. This table holds roughly 120,000 clones, roughly 88% found once. The source material was peripheral blood, sampled on day 0 of MenACWY control vaccination. These receptors were taken from an adult in good health. CDR3s include the opening cysteine and the closing phenylalanine or tryptophan. D genes are given only for firm matches. Where a row states a size, it is once, few, many or the class of an expanded clone; other rows omit it.

v_call	d_call	j_call	clone_size	cdr3_aa	cdr3_nt
TRBV27	-	TRBJ1-4	-	CASSFKKGYEKLFF	TGTGCCAGCAGTTTTAAAAAAGGGTACGAAAAACTGTTTTTT
TRBV7-3	TRBD1	TRBJ2-5	-	CASSSGTVGAQYF	TGTGCCAGCAGCTCCGGGACAGTAGGGGCCCAGTACTTC
TRBV18	TRBD1	TRBJ1-4	-	CASSPLTGQGLFFSKLFF	TGTGCCAGCTCACCACTGACGGGACAGGGCCTCTTTTTCTCAAAACTGTTTTTT
TRBV4-3	-	TRBJ1-2	-	CASSQDHRVNYGYTF	TGCGCCAGCAGCCAAGATCACCGGGTTAACTATGGCTACACCTTC
TRBV2	-	TRBJ2-1	-	CASSGGTRSNEQFF	TGTGCCAGCAGTGGAGGTACCCGTAGCAATGAGCAGTTCTTC
TRBV11-2	-	TRBJ1-3	-	CASSLAPGSSGNTIYF	TGTGCCAGCAGCTTAGCCCCGGGATCCTCTGGAAACACCATATATTTT
TRBV28	-	TRBJ2-3	-	CASRPGPATDTQYF	TGTGCCAGCAGGCCGGGACCGGCCACAGATACGCAGTATTTT
TRBV20-1	TRBD1	TRBJ1-4	-	CSASESGTGGGEKLFF	TGCAGTGCTAGTGAATCCGGGACAGGGGGAGGTGAAAAACTGTTTTTT
TRBV18	-	TRBJ1-1	-	CASSPPNRVENTEAFF	TGTGCCAGCTCACCACCCAACAGGGTGGAGAACACTGAAGCTTTCTTT
TRBV28	TRBD1	TRBJ1-1	-	CASRAGTGAGTEAFF	TGTGCCAGCAGGGCCGGGACAGGGGCGGGGACTGAAGCTTTCTTT
TRBV28	-	TRBJ1-2	-	CASSVLGAAYGYTF	TGTGCCAGCAGCGTTCTCGGGGCGGCCTATGGCTACACCTTC
TRBV14	-	TRBJ2-7	-	CASSQDLSGYEQYF	TGTGCCAGCAGCCAAGATTTAAGCGGTTACGAGCAGTACTTC
TRBV3-1/TRBV3-2	-	TRBJ2-7	few	CASSQEAAYEQYF	TGTGCCAGCAGCCAAGAGGCGGCCTACGAGCAGTACTTC
TRBV6-2/TRBV6-3	-	TRBJ1-6	-	CASSFFSSPLHF	TGTGCCAGCAGTTTTTTCTCTTCACCCCTCCACTTT
TRBV30	-	TRBJ2-7	-	CAWSGGQGQYF	TGTGCCTGGAGTGGAGGACAAGGGCAGTACTTC
TRBV5-1	TRBD2	TRBJ2-3	-	CASSLGLAGTPWNTDTQYF	TGCGCCAGCAGCTTGGGACTAGCGGGAACCCCCTGGAACACAGATACGCAGTATTTT
TRBV19	-	TRBJ1-2	-	CASSTLQTLGLIGRYGYTF	TGTGCCAGTAGTACCCTCCAGACACTCGGCCTTATTGGTAGGTATGGCTACACCTTC
TRBV5-1	-	TRBJ2-7	-	CASSLVSSYEQYF	TGCGCCAGCAGCTTGGTGTCCTCCTACGAGCAGTACTTC
TRBV9	-	TRBJ1-4	-	CASTPEPGFRGEKLFF	TGTGCCAGCACCCCCGAGCCGGGGTTCAGGGGTGAAAAACTGTTTTTT
TRBV6-5	-	TRBJ1-1	few	CASRTVNTEAFF	TGTGCCAGCAGAACCGTTAACACTGAAGCTTTCTTT
TRBV9	-	TRBJ2-1	-	CASSVATGRTASYNEQFF	TGTGCCAGCAGCGTAGCTACGGGGAGGACAGCGTCCTACAATGAGCAGTTCTTC